This T cell receptor beta chain was obtained from a study of T cell repertoires in cytomegalovirus infection. About the study: Indications of both CMV infection and matching HLA type were provided by public TCR beta signatures.

The V end was cut by 5 bases, the J end by 5 bases, with 19 bases between. CDR3 length: 15 residues. CDR1 and CDR2 (germline): ENHRY, SYGVKD. There are a few counts of this clonotype. Its matching antigen is unknown. TCRdb reprocessed the reads via MiXCR and lists one record per CDR3 protein. The table includes about half a million distinct CDR3 sequences, roughly a third detected once. This sample comprised cultured PBMCs, obtained from culture after CMV antigen stimulation. The receptor's source is a human donor in good health (CMV status not recorded). Some clones in this sample may be carry-over from other donors' samples. The chain carries TRBV10-3 and TRBJ2-7; D not certain. CDR3 residues: CAISPVHGRVDEQYF. CDR3 in DNA: TGTGCCATCAGTCCCGTACACGGACGGGTTGACGAGCAGTACTTC.